This TCR beta chain was retrieved from a study of blood T cell repertoires in COVID-19. In the study overall: T cells, B-cell-depleted T cells, or PBMCs provided the cDNA or gDNA that served as material.

Germline values: CDR1 SQVTM, CDR2 ANQGSEA. This CDR3 region has 13 residues. V lost 6 bases and J 2 bases, leaving 10 bases between the germline ends. Per the authors' pipeline: Reference gene primer amplification gave nucleated cell count estimates. The table came from immunoSEQ multiplex PCR; TCRdb's copy has only in-frame clones and leaves some out. The V and J calls and the clone size are those of that table, but D and trimming were determined from the DNA. The table includes some 120,000 clones, around four fifths detected once. The rearrangement uses TRBV29-1 and TRBJ2-2, with D possibly being TRBD1 (5 bases). The source material was peripheral blood. This sequence originates from a human donor in a cohort sampled during active COVID-19. The CDR3 spells CSVDRGNTGELFF. In DNA, the CDR3 is TGCAGCGTGGATAGGGGTAACACCGGGGAGCTGTTTTTT.